This T cell receptor (beta chain) derives from a study of regulatory T cells in long-lasting Graves disease. General observations from the study: Patients with persistent disease showed a bias toward TRBV28, TRBJ1-2 and TRBJ2-5.

The TCR beta library used iRepertoire HTBI primers with Arm-PCR amplification of CDR3. TCRdb processed the multiplex PCR reads anew with MiXCR; each CDR3 protein has one entry. The repertoire includes approximately 470,000 distinct CDR3 sequences, 15% to 20% of them detected once, and 9% to 15% sits in the top ten. This clonotype occurred a few times. Its specificity is unknown. V dropped 2 bases and J dropped 7; count of bases not matched to a gene: 7. This CDR3 has 14 residues. Looked up from germline, CDR1 is SGHRS and CDR2 is YFSETQ. The time point denotes: newly diagnosed GD, antithyroid drugs for less than 3 months. The TCR library used RNA extracted from PBMCs. These sequences were also reported in another study, on T cells in Graves' hyperthyroidism and ophthalmopathy.

This material consisted of peripheral blood mononuclear cells (PBMCs), taken at new diagnosis, from a patient treated with antithyroid drugs. This chain uses TRBV5-1 with TRBJ2-7; the match to TRBD2 covers 9 bases. The origin of this receptor is a man in his forties with Graves disease. CDR3 in amino acids: CASSLIAGVGEQYF. For the CDR3, the DNA is TGCGCCAGCAGCTTAATAGCGGGAGTCGGTGAGCAGTACTTC.